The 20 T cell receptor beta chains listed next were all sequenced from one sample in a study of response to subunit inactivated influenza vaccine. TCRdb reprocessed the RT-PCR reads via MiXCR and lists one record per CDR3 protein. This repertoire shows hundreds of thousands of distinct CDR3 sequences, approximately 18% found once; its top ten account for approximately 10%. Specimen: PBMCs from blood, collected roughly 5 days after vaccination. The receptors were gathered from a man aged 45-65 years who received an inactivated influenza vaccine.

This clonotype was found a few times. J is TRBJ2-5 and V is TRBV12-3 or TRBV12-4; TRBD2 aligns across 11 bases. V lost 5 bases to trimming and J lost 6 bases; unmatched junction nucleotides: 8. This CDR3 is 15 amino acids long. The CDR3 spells CASSKGTSGGKTQYF. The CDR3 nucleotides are TGTGCCAGCAGTAAAGGGACTAGCGGTGGAAAGACCCAGTACTTC.

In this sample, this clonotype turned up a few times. The CDR3 is CASSPRLGNTEAFF. CDR3 nucleotide sequence: TGTGCCAGCAGCCCTCGGTTAGGGAACACTGAAGCTTTCTTT. The rearrangement links TRBV7-2 to TRBJ1-1, with unresolved D. Germline CDR1 and CDR2: SGHTA and FQGNSA. The CDR3 runs 14 residues. V was pared by 5 bases and J by 1 base, with 11 bases between.

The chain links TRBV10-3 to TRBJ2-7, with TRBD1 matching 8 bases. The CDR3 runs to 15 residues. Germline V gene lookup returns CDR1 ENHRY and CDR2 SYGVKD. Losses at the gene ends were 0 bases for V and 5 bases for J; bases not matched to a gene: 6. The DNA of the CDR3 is TGTGCCATCAGTGAGTCGCAGGGGGCAGTTGACGAGCAGTACTTC. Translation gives CAISESQGAVDEQYF.

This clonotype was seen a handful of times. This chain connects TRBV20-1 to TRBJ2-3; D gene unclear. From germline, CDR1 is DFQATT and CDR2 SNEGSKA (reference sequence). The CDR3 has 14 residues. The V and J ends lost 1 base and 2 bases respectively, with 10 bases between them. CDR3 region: CSARAWIATDTQYF. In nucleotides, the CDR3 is TGCAGTGCTAGAGCTTGGATAGCCACAGATACGCAGTATTTT.

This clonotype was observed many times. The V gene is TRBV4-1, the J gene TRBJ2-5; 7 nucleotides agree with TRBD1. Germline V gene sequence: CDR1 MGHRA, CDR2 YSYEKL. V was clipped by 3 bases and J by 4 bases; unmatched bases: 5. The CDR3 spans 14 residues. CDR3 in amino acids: CASSHRQGGETQYF. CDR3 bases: TGCGCCAGCAGCCACCGACAGGGTGGAGAGACCCAGTACTTC.

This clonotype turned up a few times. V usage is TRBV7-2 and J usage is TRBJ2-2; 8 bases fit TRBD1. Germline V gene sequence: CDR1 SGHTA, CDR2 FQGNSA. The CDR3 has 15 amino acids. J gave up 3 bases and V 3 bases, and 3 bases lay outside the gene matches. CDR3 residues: CASSFTGGHTGELFF. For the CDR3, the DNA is TGTGCCAGCAGCTTCACAGGGGGGCACACCGGGGAGCTGTTTTTT.

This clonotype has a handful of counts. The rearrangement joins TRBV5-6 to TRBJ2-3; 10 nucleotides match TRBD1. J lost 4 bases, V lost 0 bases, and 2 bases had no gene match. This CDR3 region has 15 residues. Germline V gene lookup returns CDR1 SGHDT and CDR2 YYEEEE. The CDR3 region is CASSLGDRGSDTQYF. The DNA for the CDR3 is TGTGCCAGCAGCTTGGGGGACAGGGGATCAGATACGCAGTATTTT.

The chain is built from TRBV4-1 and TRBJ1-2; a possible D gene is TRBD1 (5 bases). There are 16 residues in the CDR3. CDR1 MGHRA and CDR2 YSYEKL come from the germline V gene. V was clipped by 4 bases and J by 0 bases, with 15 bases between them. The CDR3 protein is CASSPESAGPNYGYTF. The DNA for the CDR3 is TGCGCCAGCAGCCCAGAATCAGCGGGGCCTAACTATGGCTACACCTTC.

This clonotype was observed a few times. In nucleotides, the CDR3 is TGTGCCACCAGGGGGGTGGGCGCTCGCACTGAAGCTTTCTTT. This codes for CATRGVGARTEAFF. J is TRBJ1-1 and V is TRBV15, with D tentatively TRBD1 (5 bases). The length of the CDR3 is 14 residues. CDR1 and CDR2 from the germline V gene are LNHNV and YYDKDF (reference sequence). V lost 6 bases to trimming and J lost 4 bases, with 15 bases between them.

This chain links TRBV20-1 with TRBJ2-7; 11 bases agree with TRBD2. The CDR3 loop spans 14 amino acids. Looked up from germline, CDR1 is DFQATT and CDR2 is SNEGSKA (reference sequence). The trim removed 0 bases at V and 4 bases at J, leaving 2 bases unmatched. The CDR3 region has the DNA TGCAGTGCTAGAGAACTAGCGGGGGTATACGAGCAGTACTTC. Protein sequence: CSARELAGVYEQYF.

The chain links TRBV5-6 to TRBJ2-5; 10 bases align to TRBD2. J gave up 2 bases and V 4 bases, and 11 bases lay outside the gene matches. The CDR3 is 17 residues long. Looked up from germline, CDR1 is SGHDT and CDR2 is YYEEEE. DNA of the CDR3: TGTGCCAGCAGCCTAGCCTTACTAGCGGGGACTCAAGAGACCCAGTACTTC. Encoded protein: CASSLALLAGTQETQYF. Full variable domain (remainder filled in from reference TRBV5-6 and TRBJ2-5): DAGVTQSPTHLIKTRGQQVTLRCSPKSGHDTVSWYQQALGQGPQFIFQYYEEEERQRGNFPDRFSGHQFPNYSSELNVNALLLGDSALYLCASSLALLAGTQETQYFGPGTRLLVL.

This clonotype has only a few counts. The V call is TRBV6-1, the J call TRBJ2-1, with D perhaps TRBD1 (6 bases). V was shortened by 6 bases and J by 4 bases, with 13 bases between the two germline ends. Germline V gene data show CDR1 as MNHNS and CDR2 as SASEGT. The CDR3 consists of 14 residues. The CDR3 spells CASSPGHRYNEQFF. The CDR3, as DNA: TGTGCCAGCAGCCCGGGACACCGTTACAATGAGCAGTTCTTC.

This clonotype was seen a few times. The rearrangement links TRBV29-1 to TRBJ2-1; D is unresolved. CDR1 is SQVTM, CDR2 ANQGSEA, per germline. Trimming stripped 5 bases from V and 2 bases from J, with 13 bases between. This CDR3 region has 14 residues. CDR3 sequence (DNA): TGCAGCGTTTTAGGGCCCGAGACCTACAATGAGCAGTTCTTC. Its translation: CSVLGPETYNEQFF.

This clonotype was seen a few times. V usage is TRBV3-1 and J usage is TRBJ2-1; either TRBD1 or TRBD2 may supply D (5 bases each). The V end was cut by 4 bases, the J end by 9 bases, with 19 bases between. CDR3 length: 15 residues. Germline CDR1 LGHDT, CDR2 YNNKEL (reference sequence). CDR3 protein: CASSPGTPNTVEQFF. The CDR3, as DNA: TGTGCCAGCAGCCCTGGGACCCCGAATACGGTTGAGCAGTTCTTC.

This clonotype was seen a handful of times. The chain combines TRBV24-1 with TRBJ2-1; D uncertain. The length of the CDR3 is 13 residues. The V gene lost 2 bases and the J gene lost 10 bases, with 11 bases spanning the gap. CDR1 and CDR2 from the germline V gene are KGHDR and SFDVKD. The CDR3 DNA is TGTGCCACCAGTGATTCCCCGGCGAAAGAGCAGTTCTTC. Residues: CATSDSPAKEQFF.

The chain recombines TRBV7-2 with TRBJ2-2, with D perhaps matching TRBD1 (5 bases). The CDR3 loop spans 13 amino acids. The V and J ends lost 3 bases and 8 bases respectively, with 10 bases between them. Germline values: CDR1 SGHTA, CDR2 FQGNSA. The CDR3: CASSLRTPGELFF. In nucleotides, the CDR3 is TGTGCCAGCAGCTTGAGGACACCTGGGGAGCTGTTTTTT.

In DNA, the CDR3 is TGTGCCAGCAGCCCTGGGCGGGGTCTCAGCGAGCAGTACTTC. As protein: CASSPGRGLSEQYF. This chain uses TRBV5-5 with TRBJ2-7; tentative D call: TRBD2 (6 bases). CDR3 length equals 14 residues. Germline loops: CDR1 SGHKS, CDR2 YYEKEE (reference sequence). Trimming left V 4 bases short and J 6 bases short, with 17 bases between.

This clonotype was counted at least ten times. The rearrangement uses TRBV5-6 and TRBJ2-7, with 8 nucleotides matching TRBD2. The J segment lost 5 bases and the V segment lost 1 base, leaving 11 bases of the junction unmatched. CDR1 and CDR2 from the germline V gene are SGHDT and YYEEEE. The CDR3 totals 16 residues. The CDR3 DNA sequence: TGTGCCAGCAGCTTGCCGAGACTAGCGACAAGTAACGAGCAGTACTTC. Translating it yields CASSLPRLATSNEQYF.

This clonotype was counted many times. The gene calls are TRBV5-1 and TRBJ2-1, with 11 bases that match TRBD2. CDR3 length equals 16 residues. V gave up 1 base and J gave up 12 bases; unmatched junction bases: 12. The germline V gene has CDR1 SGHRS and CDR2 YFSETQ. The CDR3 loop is CASSLIAGGPQQGQFF. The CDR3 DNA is TGCGCCAGCAGCTTGATAGCGGGAGGGCCGCAGCAAGGGCAGTTCTTC.

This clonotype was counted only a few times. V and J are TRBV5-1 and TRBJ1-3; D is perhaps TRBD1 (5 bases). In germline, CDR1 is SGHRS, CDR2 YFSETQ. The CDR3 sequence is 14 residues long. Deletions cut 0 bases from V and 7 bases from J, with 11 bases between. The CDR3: CASSLGQGWNTIYF. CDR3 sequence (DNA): TGCGCCAGCAGCTTGGGGCAGGGCTGGAACACCATATATTTT.